The 5 T cell receptor beta chains presented below share a single source sample, sequenced in a study of T-cell reconstitution after alpha-beta-depleted transplantation in children. Unique molecular identifiers were built into the TCRbeta library. MiXCR, run by TCRdb on the PCR reads, gives a single entry per CDR3 protein. The table includes about 580,000 distinct CDR3 sequences, under 25% detected once. Sequenced here: PBMCs, mostly from graft donor cells, sampled 360 days after TCRalphabeta/CD19-depleted stem cell transplant. These receptors all come from a boy in the first two years of life who had a stem cell transplant for acute myeloid leukemia, so the T cells may come from the graft donor.

This clonotype was observed at least ten times. The gene calls are TRBV20-1 and TRBJ2-7, with no clear D. Trimming pared 4 bases from V and 3 bases from J, leaving 16 bases between. CDR3 size: 14 residues. Germline values: CDR1 DFQATT, CDR2 SNEGSKA (reference sequence). CDR3 nucleotides: TGCAGTGCTATGGTCCAGAACAACTACTACGAGCAGTACGTC. It encodes CSAMVQNNYYEQYV.

In its sample, this clonotype was seen a few times. The V call is TRBV12-3 or TRBV12-4, the J call TRBJ2-4, with D possibly called TRBD1 or TRBD2 (5 bases each). The CDR3 extends over 14 amino acids. With 4 bases removed from V and 6 bases from J, the gap between germline ends came to 13 bases. CDR3 amino acids: CASSSGTRLNIQYF. CDR3 sequence (DNA): TGTGCCAGCAGTTCAGGGACCCGCTTAAACATTCAGTACTTC.

This clonotype was seen at least ten times. The rearrangement joins TRBV7-9 to TRBJ2-2, with no clear D. V was cut by 5 bases and J by 4 bases, with 14 bases left in between. The CDR3 consists of 15 residues. Germline V gives CDR1 SEHNR, CDR2 FQNEAQ (reference sequence). The CDR3 region has the DNA TGTGCCAGCAGCCAGGAGACATACCTCACCGGGGAGCTGTTTTTT. Amino acids: CASSQETYLTGELFF.

This clonotype has just a few counts. The chain has TRBV5-1 and TRBJ2-3; D uncertain. The V gene's germline CDR1 is SGHRS and CDR2 YFSETQ. V was shortened by 0 bases and J by 0 bases, with 14 bases between the two germline ends. The CDR3 runs to 17 residues. As DNA, the CDR3 is TGCGCCAGCAGCTTGGAGCCCGGGCCGGGCAGCACAGATACGCAGTATTTT. As protein: CASSLEPGPGSTDTQYF.

CDR3 in amino acids: CASSPRSHGYTF. The CDR3 bases are TGTGCCAGCAGTCCTCGAAGTCATGGCTACACCTTC. The genes are TRBV12-3 or TRBV12-4 and TRBJ1-2, with D unresolved. This CDR3 contains 12 residues. The germline V and J ends were trimmed by 5 bases and 6 bases, with 10 bases remaining between them.